This T cell receptor beta chain was sequenced during a study of shared clonotypes between healthy human individuals. TCRdb keeps only in-frame clones here, not all; method: immunoSEQ multiplex PCR. This sample has about 560,000 clones, with around 77% found just once. The table lists this clone with a few counts. This probably arose from a read error, given a far larger clone one base away. The same CDR3 can be traced to other DNA sequences in this sample. This clonotype was obtained from a woman in her forties in good health. Some clones in this sample may be carry-over from other donors' samples. The sequenced sample consisted of PBMCs.

The CDR3 DNA reads as TGTGCCAGCAGTTTATGGGTATCCAGGGAAGCTTTCTTT. Its protein product is CASSLWVSREAFF. This sequence joins TRBV27 and TRBJ1-1; D unresolved. Looked up from germline, CDR1 is MNHEY and CDR2 is SMNVEV (reference sequence). With 1 base removed from V and 8 bases from J, the gap between germline ends came to 11 bases. The CDR3 sequence is 13 residues long.